This is a list of T cell receptor beta chains from one sample in a study of T cell repertoires in cytomegalovirus infection. TCRdb called the reads again in MiXCR, with one record for every CDR3 protein. The profile covers around 120,000 distinct CDR3 sequences, with approximately 9.2% appearing a single time and 10% taken by the ten largest. Specimen: PBMCs. The origin of the receptors is a human donor in good health (CMV status not recorded). Some clones in this sample may be carry-over from other donors' samples. Both conserved end residues are part of each CDR3. The D gene is left open where the match is weak. Clone size is stated in some rows and not others, as once, few, many or a class when expanded.

v_gene	d_gene	abundance	j_gene	CDR3aa	CDR3nt
TRBV7-2	-	many	TRBJ1-3	CASSSLNRLGGNTIYF	TGTGCCAGCAGCTCCCTGAATCGACTAGGGGGAAACACCATATATTTT
TRBV27	-	few	TRBJ2-2	CASSFPRGELFF	TGTGCCAGCAGTTTCCCTCGCGGGGAGCTGTTTTTT
TRBV25-1	-	few	TRBJ2-1	CASSGTVYNEQFF	TGTGCCAGCAGTGGGACAGTTTACAATGAGCAGTTCTTC
TRBV20-1	TRBD1	-	TRBJ2-5	CSGQGDSFYQETQYF	TGCAGTGGGCAAGGGGACAGCTTTTACCAAGAGACCCAGTACTTC
TRBV29-1	TRBD1	few	TRBJ1-1	CSALQGAGTEAFF	TGCAGCGCATTACAGGGGGCGGGTACTGAAGCTTTCTTT
TRBV2	-	-	TRBJ1-1	CASSLWGEIMNTEAFF	TGTGCCAGCAGCCTATGGGGGGAAATCATGAACACTGAAGCTTTCTTT
TRBV7-9	-	many	TRBJ2-7	CASSSMASSYEQYF	TGTGCCAGCAGCTCGATGGCCTCCTCCTACGAGCAGTACTTC
TRBV7-2	TRBD1	many	TRBJ2-7	CASSYPVGQSYEQYF	TGTGCCAGCAGCTACCCCGTGGGACAGAGCTACGAGCAGTACTTC
TRBV28	-	many	TRBJ1-4	CASRYIDPPNQEKLFF	TGTGCCAGCAGGTACATAGACCCCCCCAACCAGGAAAAACTGTTTTTT
TRBV20-1	TRBD1	few	TRBJ1-3	CSARDRRNTIYF	TGCAGTGCTCGGGACAGAAGAAACACCATATATTTT
TRBV28	-	few	TRBJ1-1	CASQTDSSNTEAFF	TGTGCCAGCCAAACTGACAGCTCGAACACTGAAGCTTTCTTT
TRBV7-8	TRBD2	-	TRBJ2-5	CASSSTFRTSGGETQYF	TGTGCCAGCAGCTCCACATTTCGGACTAGCGGAGGAGAGACCCAGTACTTC
TRBV29-1	-	few	TRBJ2-1	CSVNRDRNEQFF	TGCAGCGTTAACAGGGATAGGAATGAGCAGTTCTTC
TRBV19	-	many	TRBJ1-5	CATGAPYSNQPQHF	TGTGCCACTGGAGCCCCATATAGCAATCAGCCCCAGCATTTT
TRBV6-2/TRBV6-3	-	-	TRBJ2-2	CASSYEFTGELFF	TGTGCCAGCAGTTATGAGTTCACCGGGGAGCTGTTTTTT
TRBV6-5	-	-	TRBJ1-4	CASSTGVEKLFF	TGTGCCAGCAGTACGGGGGTGGAAAAACTGTTTTTT
TRBV25-1	TRBD1	many	TRBJ1-1	CASGQGAGTEAFF	TGTGCCAGCGGACAGGGGGCTGGCACTGAAGCTTTCTTT
TRBV7-2	-	many	TRBJ1-1	CASSLGGGRTEAFF	TGTGCCAGCAGCTTAGGGGGGGGGAGGACTGAAGCTTTCTTT
TRBV7-2	TRBD2	-	TRBJ2-3	CASSSGLAGYPSTDTQYF	TGTGCCAGCAGCTCCGGACTAGCGGGATATCCTAGCACAGATACGCAGTATTTT
TRBV9	-	many	TRBJ2-7	CASSPKAQGLNEQYF	TGTGCCAGCAGCCCTAAGGCGCAGGGGCTCAACGAGCAGTACTTC
TRBV4-1	-	many	TRBJ2-1	CASSQEGSYNEQFF	TGCGCCAGCAGCCAAGAGGGTTCCTACAATGAGCAGTTCTTC
TRBV5-4	TRBD2	few	TRBJ2-7	CASSPSGGFYEQYF	TGTGCCAGCAGCCCCAGCGGGGGCTTCTACGAGCAGTACTTC
TRBV7-2	-	many	TRBJ2-5	CASSLVAGEQETQYF	TGTGCCAGCAGCTTAGTGGCTGGGGAACAAGAGACCCAGTACTTC
TRBV6-1	TRBD1	many	TRBJ2-1	CASSERGRGDAMLF	TGTGCCAGCAGTGAAAGGGGGCGAGGCGACGCAATGCTCTTC
TRBV12-3/TRBV12-4	-	many	TRBJ2-3	CASSAVVTGDTQYF	TGTGCCAGCAGCGCGGTTGTAACCGGAGATACGCAGTATTTT
TRBV20-1	TRBD2	few	TRBJ2-1	CSASEGGGAIGEQFF	TGCAGTGCTAGTGAGGGCGGGGGGGCAATCGGTGAGCAGTTCTTC
TRBV9	-	many	TRBJ2-5	CASSVDVQGGLQETQYF	TGTGCCAGCAGCGTAGACGTCCAGGGAGGCTTACAAGAGACCCAGTACTTC
TRBV2	-	many	TRBJ1-2	CASRSLSADGYTF	TGTGCCAGCCGTAGCCTATCCGCTGATGGCTACACCTTC
TRBV28	-	many	TRBJ1-6	CASTGRFDSPLHF	TGTGCCAGCACGGGAAGATTTGATTCACCCCTCCACTTT
TRBV27	-	many	TRBJ2-5	CASSLSVGAKTQYF	TGTGCCAGCAGTTTATCGGTAGGGGCCAAGACCCAGTACTTC
TRBV5-4	-	many	TRBJ2-5	CASNLGGLQETQYF	TGTGCCAGCAACCTTGGGGGACTTCAGGAGACCCAGTACTTC
TRBV5-6	-	many	TRBJ1-2	CASSSDSRSTNYGYTF	TGTGCCAGCAGCTCCGACAGCCGGAGCACTAACTATGGCTACACCTTC
TRBV9	-	few	TRBJ1-1	CASSSGQITEAFF	TGTGCCAGCAGCTCCGGACAGATCACTGAAGCTTTCTTT
TRBV20-1	TRBD2	once	TRBJ2-7	CSASSGGASYEQYF	TGCAGTGCTAGTAGCGGGGGGGCCTCCTACGAGCAGTACTTC
TRBV6-5	-	-	TRBJ2-1	CASISSRGASNEQFF	TGTGCCAGCATTTCCAGCAGGGGGGCTTCCAATGAGCAGTTCTTC
TRBV10-2	TRBD2	many	TRBJ2-1	CASSESRGGSYNEQFF	TGCGCCAGCAGTGAGTCGCGGGGGGGCTCCTACAATGAGCAGTTCTTC
TRBV12-3/TRBV12-4	-	few	TRBJ1-2	CASSGTQGSGYTF	TGTGCCAGCAGCGGGACACAGGGAAGTGGCTACACCTTC
TRBV12-3/TRBV12-4	-	many	TRBJ2-6	CASSRSSSGANVLTF	TGTGCCAGCAGTCGCTCGAGCTCTGGGGCCAACGTCCTGACTTTC
TRBV7-2	-	many	TRBJ2-4	CASSQGQLVNIQYF	TGTGCCAGCAGCCAAGGACAGTTGGTCAACATTCAGTACTTC
TRBV28	-	many	TRBJ1-2	CASSSGGAHPGDYTF	TGTGCCAGCAGTTCGGGGGGCGCTCACCCCGGTGACTACACCTTC
TRBV7-9	-	large	TRBJ2-5	CASSLTQDQETQYF	TGTGCCAGCAGCTTAACTCAGGACCAAGAGACCCAGTACTTC
TRBV5-6	-	many	TRBJ1-4	CASSFGTRATNEKLFF	TGTGCCAGCAGCTTTGGGACCCGTGCAACTAATGAAAAACTGTTTTTT
TRBV28	-	-	TRBJ1-2	CASSLSGRATNYGYTF	TGTGCCAGCAGTTTAAGCGGCAGGGCAACTAACTATGGCTACACCTTC
TRBV6-2/TRBV6-3	TRBD1	many	TRBJ1-5	CASSYTGTVSNQPQHF	TGTGCCAGCAGTTACACCGGGACAGTTAGCAATCAGCCCCAGCATTTT
TRBV10-3	TRBD1	-	TRBJ2-3	CAISRTGPSTDTQYF	TGTGCCATCAGTCGGACAGGACCTAGCACAGATACGCAGTATTTT
TRBV2	TRBD1	-	TRBJ2-2	CASSERTGVRTGELFF	TGTGCCAGCAGTGAAAGGACAGGGGTGCGCACCGGGGAGCTGTTTTTT
TRBV6-6	-	many	TRBJ2-7	CASSYAQVTYEQYF	TGTGCCAGCAGTTACGCACAGGTTACCTACGAGCAGTACTTC
TRBV6-6	TRBD1	many	TRBJ1-5	CASSYSSRGHQPQHF	TGTGCCAGCAGTTACTCGAGCAGGGGGCATCAGCCCCAGCATTTT